The 2 T cell receptor beta chains in this list originate from one sample, sequenced in a study of blood T cell repertoires in COVID-19. Clones were sequenced by immunoSEQ multiplex PCR, and TCRdb holds only the in-frame ones, with some missing. This repertoire shows 250,000 to 300,000 clones, approximately 84% found once; its top ten account for around 3.7%. The specimen was PBMCs or T cells enriched from blood (not recorded which). These receptors were obtained from a man aged 45-65 years who had recovered from COVID-19.

V is TRBV9 and J is TRBJ2-2, with 8 bases that match TRBD2. Germline trimming cut 3 bases from V and 3 bases from J; bases unmatched to any gene: 4. This CDR3 spans 15 amino acids. CDR1 is SGDLS, CDR2 YYNGEE, per germline. CDR3 DNA sequence: TGTGCCAGCAGCGGGGGGACTAGGCACACCGGGGAGCTGTTTTTT. As protein: CASSGGTRHTGELFF.

The chain links TRBV6-1 to TRBJ2-2; possible D gene TRBD1, 5 bases. This CDR3 contains 14 residues. The germline CDR1 and CDR2 sequences are MNHNS and SASEGT. The V gene lost 6 bases and the J gene lost 1 base, with 9 bases spanning the gap. The CDR3 spells CASRSTGNTGELFF. The CDR3 DNA follows: TGTGCCAGCAGGAGTACAGGGAACACCGGGGAGCTGTTTTTT.